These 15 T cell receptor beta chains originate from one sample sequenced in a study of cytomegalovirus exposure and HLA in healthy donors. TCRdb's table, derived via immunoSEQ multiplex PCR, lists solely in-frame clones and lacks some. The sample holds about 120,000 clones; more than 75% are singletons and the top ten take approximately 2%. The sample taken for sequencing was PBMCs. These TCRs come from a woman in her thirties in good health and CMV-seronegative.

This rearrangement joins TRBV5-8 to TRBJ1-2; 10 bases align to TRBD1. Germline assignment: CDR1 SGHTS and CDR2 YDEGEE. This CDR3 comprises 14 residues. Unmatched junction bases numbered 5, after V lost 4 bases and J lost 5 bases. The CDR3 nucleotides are TGTGCCAGCAGCCTCGGGACAGGGGCGTATGGCTACACCTTC. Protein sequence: CASSLGTGAYGYTF.

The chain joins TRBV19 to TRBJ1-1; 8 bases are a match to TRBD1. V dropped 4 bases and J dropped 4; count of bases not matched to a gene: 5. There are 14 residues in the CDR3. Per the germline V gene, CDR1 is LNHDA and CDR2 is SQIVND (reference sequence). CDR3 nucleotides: TGTGCCAGTAGTACACGACAGGGGAGCACTGAAGCTTTCTTT. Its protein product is CASSTRQGSTEAFF.

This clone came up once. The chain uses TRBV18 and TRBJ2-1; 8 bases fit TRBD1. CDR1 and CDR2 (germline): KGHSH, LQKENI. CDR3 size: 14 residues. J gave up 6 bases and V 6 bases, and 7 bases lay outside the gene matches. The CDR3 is CASSPLDRGNEQFF. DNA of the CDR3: TGTGCCAGCTCGCCTCTCGACAGGGGCAATGAGCAGTTCTTC.

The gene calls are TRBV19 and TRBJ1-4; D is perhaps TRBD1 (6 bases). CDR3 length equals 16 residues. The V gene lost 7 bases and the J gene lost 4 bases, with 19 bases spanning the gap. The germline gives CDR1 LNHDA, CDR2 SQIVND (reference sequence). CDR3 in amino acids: CASTPRGANYNEKLFF. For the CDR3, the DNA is TGTGCCAGTACCCCCCGGGGGGCCAATTATAATGAAAAACTGTTTTTT.

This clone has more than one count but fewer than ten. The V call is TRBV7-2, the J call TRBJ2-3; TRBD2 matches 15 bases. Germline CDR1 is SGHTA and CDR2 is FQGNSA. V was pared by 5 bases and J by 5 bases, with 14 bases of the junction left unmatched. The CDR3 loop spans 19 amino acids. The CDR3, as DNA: TGTGCCAGCAGCCCGGGACTAGCGGGGGGCTACCTCCCCGGAGATACGCAGTATTTT. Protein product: CASSPGLAGGYLPGDTQYF.

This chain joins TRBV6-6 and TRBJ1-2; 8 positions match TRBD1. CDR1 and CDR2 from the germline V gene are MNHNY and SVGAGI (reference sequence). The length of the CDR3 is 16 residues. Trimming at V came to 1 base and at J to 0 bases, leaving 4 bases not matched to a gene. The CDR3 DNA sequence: TGTGCCAGCAGTTACTTGGACAGGGCCCCTAACTATGGCTACACCTTC. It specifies CASSYLDRAPNYGYTF.

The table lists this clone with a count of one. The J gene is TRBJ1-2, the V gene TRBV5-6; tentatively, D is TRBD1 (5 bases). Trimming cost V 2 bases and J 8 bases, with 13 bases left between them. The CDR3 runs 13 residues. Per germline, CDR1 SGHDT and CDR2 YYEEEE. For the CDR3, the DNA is TGTGCCAGCAGCTTTGGGGACTACTGGGGCTACACCTTC. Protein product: CASSFGDYWGYTF.

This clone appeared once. The CDR3 DNA follows: TGTGCCATCAGGGGAGGGCCTTTAGAGACCCAGTACTTC. Protein sequence: CAIRGGPLETQYF. This chain uses TRBV10-3 with TRBJ2-5, with TRBD2 identical over 7 bases. Losses at the gene ends were 6 bases for V and 4 bases for J; bases not matched to a gene: 5. The CDR3 is 13 amino acids. Germline values: CDR1 ENHRY, CDR2 SYGVKD.

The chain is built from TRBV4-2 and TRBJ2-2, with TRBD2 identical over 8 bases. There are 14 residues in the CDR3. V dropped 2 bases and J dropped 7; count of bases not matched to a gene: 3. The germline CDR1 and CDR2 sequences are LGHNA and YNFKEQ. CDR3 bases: TGTGCCAGCAGCCAATGGCGGGGGGTCGGGGAGCTGTTTTTT. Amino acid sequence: CASSQWRGVGELFF.

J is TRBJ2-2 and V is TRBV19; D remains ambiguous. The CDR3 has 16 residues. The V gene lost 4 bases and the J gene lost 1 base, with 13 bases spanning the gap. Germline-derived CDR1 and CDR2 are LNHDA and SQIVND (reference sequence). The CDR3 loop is CASSTSQAGNTGELFF. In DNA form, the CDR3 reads TGTGCCAGTAGTACCTCCCAAGCTGGGAACACCGGGGAGCTGTTTTTT.

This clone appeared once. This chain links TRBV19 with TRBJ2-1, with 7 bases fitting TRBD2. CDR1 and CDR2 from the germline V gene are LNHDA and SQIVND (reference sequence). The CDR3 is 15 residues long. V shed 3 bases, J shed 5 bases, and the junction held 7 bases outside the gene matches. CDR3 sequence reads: CASSMGSSGNNEQFF. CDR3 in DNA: TGTGCCAGTAGTATGGGGTCTAGCGGCAACAATGAGCAGTTCTTC.

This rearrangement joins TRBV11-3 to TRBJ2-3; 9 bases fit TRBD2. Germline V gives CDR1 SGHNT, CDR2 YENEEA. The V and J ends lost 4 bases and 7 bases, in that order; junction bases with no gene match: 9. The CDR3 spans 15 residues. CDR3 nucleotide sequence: TGTGCCAGCAGCTCGCGGGGGGGCAATAAGCATACGCAGTATTTT. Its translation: CASSSRGGNKHTQYF.

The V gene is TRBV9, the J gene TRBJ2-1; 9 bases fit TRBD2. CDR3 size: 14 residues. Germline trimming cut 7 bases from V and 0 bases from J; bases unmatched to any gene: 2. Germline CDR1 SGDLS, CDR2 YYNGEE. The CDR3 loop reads CASAGGLSYNEQFF. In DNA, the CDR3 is TGTGCCAGCGCGGGGGGGCTCTCCTACAATGAGCAGTTCTTC.

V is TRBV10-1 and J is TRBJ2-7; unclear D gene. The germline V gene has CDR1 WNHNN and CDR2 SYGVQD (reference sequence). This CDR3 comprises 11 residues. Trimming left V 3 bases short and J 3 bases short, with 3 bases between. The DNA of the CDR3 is TGCGCCAGCAGTGACTACTACGAGCAGTACTTC. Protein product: CASSDYYEQYF.

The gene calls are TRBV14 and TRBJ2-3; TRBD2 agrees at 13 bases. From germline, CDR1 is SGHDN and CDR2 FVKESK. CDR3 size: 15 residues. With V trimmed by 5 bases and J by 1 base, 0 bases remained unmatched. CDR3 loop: CASSGLAGGTDTQYF. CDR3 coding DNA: TGTGCCAGCAGCGGACTAGCGGGGGGCACAGATACGCAGTATTTT.